The 11 T cell receptor beta chains in this list originate from one sample, sequenced in a study of shared T cell receptors in the human thymus. Here immunoSEQ multiplex PCR was the method, and the copy in TCRdb shows in-frame clones only, minus some. The sample lists about 660,000 clones, more than 75% occurring once. These data were likewise used in another study, on human thymus T cells.

The sample comprised thymocytes. These receptors were taken from a boy younger than two with a congenital heart defect.

The CDR3 is CASRQGSKNIQYF. In DNA form, the CDR3 reads TGTGCCAGCAGACAGGGGTCCAAAAACATTCAGTACTTC. The chain recombines TRBV6-1 with TRBJ2-4; 7 positions agree with TRBD1. CDR1 and CDR2 (germline): MNHNS, SASEGT. The CDR3 runs to 13 residues. The J segment lost 2 bases and the V segment lost 6 bases, leaving 1 base of the junction unmatched.

The V and J genes are TRBV7-7 and TRBJ2-7; D might be TRBD2 (6 bases). Trimming pared 1 base from V and 4 bases from J, leaving 14 bases between. Germline CDR1 SSHAT, CDR2 FNYEAQ (reference sequence). The length of the CDR3 is 15 residues. Here the CDR3 reads CASSLESSGAYEQYF. The CDR3 DNA reads TGTGCCAGCAGCTTAGAGAGTAGCGGAGCATACGAGCAGTACTTC.

V and J are TRBV6-5 and TRBJ2-7; TRBD2 matches 11 bases. Germline-derived CDR1 and CDR2 are MNHEY and SVGAGI. The trim removed 3 bases at V and 3 bases at J, leaving 4 bases unmatched. The CDR3 spans 15 residues. The CDR3 loop is CASSYLAGGLYEQYF. CDR3 DNA: TGTGCCAGCAGTTATCTAGCGGGAGGCCTCTACGAGCAGTACTTC.

CDR3 DNA: TGCGCCAGCAGCCAAGATTTGGGACAGGGGGGTGAAAAACTGTTTTTT. It encodes CASSQDLGQGGEKLFF. The chain links TRBV4-1 to TRBJ1-4, with TRBD1 matching over 11 bases. There are 16 residues in the CDR3. Germline V CDR1 and CDR2: MGHRA, YSYEKL. The junction had 4 bases not matched to a gene; V was cut back by 0 bases and J by 7 bases.

The chain links TRBV9 to TRBJ2-7; TRBD2 is a possible D gene (6 bases). The CDR3 covers 15 residues. V lost 0 bases to trimming and J lost 1 base, with 11 bases between them. In germline, CDR1 is SGDLS, CDR2 YYNGEE. CDR3 bases: TGTGCCAGCAGCGTAGCGGAGGGGAGATCCTACGAGCAGTACTTC. It encodes CASSVAEGRSYEQYF.

The CDR3 here is CASSERAGRSYNEQFF. CDR3 bases: TGTGCCAGCAGTGAACGAGCGGGACGCTCCTACAATGAGCAGTTCTTC. This chain joins TRBV6-1 and TRBJ2-1, with 7 bases aligning to TRBD2. This CDR3 has 16 residues. Trimming took 2 bases from V and 0 from J; bases not matched to a gene: 4. Germline V lookup: CDR1 MNHNS, CDR2 SASEGT.

The rearrangement links TRBV10-3 to TRBJ2-1, with 10 bases fitting TRBD2. There are 15 residues in the CDR3. V lost 4 bases, J lost 4 bases, and 4 bases stayed unmatched. The germline V gene has CDR1 ENHRY and CDR2 SYGVKD. The DNA of the CDR3 is TGTGCCATCAGTGGACCGGGACTAGCGTACAATGAGCAGTTCTTC. Its protein product is CAISGPGLAYNEQFF.

The chain recombines TRBV4-1 with TRBJ2-7, with D possibly matching TRBD1 (6 bases). From germline, CDR1 is MGHRA and CDR2 YSYEKL. This CDR3 contains 17 residues. V dropped 0 bases and J dropped 2 bases, with 17 bases sitting between them. CDR3 DNA sequence: TGCGCCAGCAGCCAAGATCGTAGCGACAGGCTGGCCTACGAGCAGTACTTC. Its translation is CASSQDRSDRLAYEQYF.

This chain uses TRBV6-6 with TRBJ1-1; TRBD1 agrees at 9 bases. Germline V CDR1 and CDR2: MNHNY, SVGAGI (reference sequence). The CDR3 loop spans 14 amino acids. With V trimmed by 2 bases and J by 8 bases, 6 bases remained unmatched. CDR3 nucleotide sequence: TGTGCCAGCAGTTACCCTTGGACAGGGGCGGAAGCTTTCTTT. It encodes CASSYPWTGAEAFF.

In nucleotides, the CDR3 is TGTGCCAGCAGTTACTCGACAGGACCAAATTACGAGCAGTACTTC. It translates to CASSYSTGPNYEQYF. The V gene is TRBV6-6, the J gene TRBJ2-7, with D possibly being TRBD1 (6 bases). The germline CDR1 and CDR2 sequences are MNHNY and SVGAGI (reference sequence). The CDR3 is 15 amino acids. The V gene lost 0 bases and the J gene lost 4 bases, with 13 bases spanning the gap.

The rearrangement joins TRBV5-1 to TRBJ2-7; a possible D gene is TRBD1 (6 bases). Trimming took off 4 bases at V and 2 bases at J, with 7 bases between the two ends. Germline values: CDR1 SGHRS, CDR2 YFSETQ. This CDR3 region has 12 residues. The CDR3 reads CASSGTTYEQYF. CDR3 DNA: TGCGCCAGCAGCGGGACAACCTACGAGCAGTACTTC.